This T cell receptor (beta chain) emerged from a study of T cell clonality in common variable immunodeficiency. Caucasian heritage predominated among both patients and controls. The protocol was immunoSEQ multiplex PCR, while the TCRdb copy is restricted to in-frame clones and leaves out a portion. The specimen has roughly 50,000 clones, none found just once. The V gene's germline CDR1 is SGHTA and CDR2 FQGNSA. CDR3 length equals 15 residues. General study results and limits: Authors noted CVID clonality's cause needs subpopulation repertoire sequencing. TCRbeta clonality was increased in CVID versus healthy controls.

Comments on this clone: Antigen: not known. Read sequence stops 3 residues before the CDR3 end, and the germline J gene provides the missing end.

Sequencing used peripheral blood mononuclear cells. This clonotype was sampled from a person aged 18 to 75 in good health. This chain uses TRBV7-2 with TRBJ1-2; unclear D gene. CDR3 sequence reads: CASSVRTRSPNDYTF. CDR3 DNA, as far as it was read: TGTGCCAGCAGCGTAAGGACTAGGAGTCCGAATGAC.